This record covers a single T cell receptor beta chain. Source study methods: Amplified reference gene primers provided the basis for estimating nucleated cell counts. Assay: immunoSEQ multiplex PCR; the TCRdb copy retains only in-frame clones and omits some. That table furnishes V, J and clone size, whereas the DNA furnished D and trimming. Here the sample spans 200,000 to 300,000 clones, about 90% being singletons. This CDR3 comprises 15 residues. CDR1 and CDR2 (germline): SGHNT, YYREEE (reference sequence). V dropped 3 bases and J dropped 2 bases, with 14 bases sitting between them. The source of the sample is a study of blood T cell repertoires in COVID-19. Exposed study participants had met a COVID-19 case within 2 weeks before entry.

This TCR derives from a middle-aged woman who had been exposed to COVID-19. Material: PBMCs or T cells enriched from blood (not recorded which). The V and J genes are TRBV5-4 and TRBJ1-2; TRBD1 might be the D (6 bases). CDR3 region: CASSSPLGTNYGYTF. CDR3 in DNA: TGTGCCAGCAGCTCCCCCCTCGGGACAAACTATGGCTACACCTTC.